Sequencing of this T cell receptor beta chain was carried out in a study of OX40 agonist ivuxolimab in advanced cancers. Sequencing used immunoSEQ multiplex PCR; TCRdb keeps in-frame clones, though not all of them. The sample lists about 77,000 clones, about 86% occurring once. Trimming took 6 bases from V and 3 from J; bases not matched to a gene: 4. This CDR3 has 14 amino acids. Germline V gene sequence: CDR1 MNHEY, CDR2 SMNVEV (reference sequence). Overall study findings and caveats: Nonresponders, in some cases, also had low normalized T-cell clonal expansion.

With regard to this clone: Its cognate antigen is unknown.

The chain combines TRBV27 with TRBJ2-7; TRBD1 aligns across 11 bases. The sample here was CD4+ or CD8+ T cells sorted from blood, taken in a trial of the OX40 agonist ivuxolimab. The clonotype comes from an adult with an advanced solid tumor such as melanoma, head and neck, liver or kidney cancer. The CDR3 region is CASRTGTGGYEQYF. Here the CDR3 DNA reads TGTGCCAGCAGAACCGGGACAGGGGGCTACGAGCAGTACTTC.